What follows are 30 T cell receptor beta chains derived from one specimen sequenced in a study of T cells expressing NK-cell markers (dated by TCRdb to 2020 to 2021). Preparation of the library involved 5' RACE. The sequencing machine was an Illumina HiSeq 2000. TCRdb reprocessed the reads, reporting each CDR3 protein sequence once and no DNA. The table for this sample lists a few hundred thousand distinct CDR3 sequences. The ten largest clones add up to approximately 3.6% of the sample. Sample: blood T cells: a sorted CD56 or NKG2C T cell subset, CD4+ or CD8+ T cells, or bulk PBMC T cells (not recorded which). The receptors come from a man in his late teens or twenties in good health. Donor details come from another sample of the same person, matched by shared clones.

V and J are TRBV12-3 or TRBV12-4 and TRBJ1-1; TCRdb proposes TRBD1, but this gene call is untestable without DNA. There are 14 residues in the CDR3. The CDR3 loop is CASNRGPGDTEAFF.

The rearrangement joins TRBV5-6 to TRBJ2-2. From germline, CDR1 is SGHDT and CDR2 YYEEEE. CDR3 size: 16 residues. The CDR3 loop is CASSPRFRRDTGELFF.

The gene calls are TRBV5-1 and TRBJ2-5. The CDR3 runs 15 residues. Germline loops: CDR1 SGHRS, CDR2 YFSETQ. This CDR3 reads CASSRTDLPDQTQYF.

The gene calls are TRBV4-2 and TRBJ2-2; TCRdb's D gene call, TRBD1, goes unchecked for lack of DNA. Germline V lookup: CDR1 LGHNA, CDR2 YNFKEQ. The CDR3 sequence is 16 residues long. The CDR3 spells CASSRRTQENTGELFF.

This chain uses TRBV9 with TRBJ2-7. The CDR3 is 12 residues long. Germline V gene lookup returns CDR1 SGDLS and CDR2 YYNGEE. The CDR3 reads CASSPSDQEQYF.

The chain uses TRBV28 and TRBJ2-7; the D gene TCRdb calls, TRBD2, cannot be checked with no DNA. CDR3 size: 14 residues. Germline values: CDR1 MDHEN, CDR2 SYDVKM. CDR3 protein: CASRTGLAVDEQYF. Full variable domain (missing parts from reference TRBV28 and TRBJ2-7): DVKVTQSSRYLVKRTGEKVFLECVQDMDHENMFWYRQDPGLGLRLIYFSYDVKMKEKGDIPEGYSVSREKKERFSLILESASTNQTSMYLCASRTGLAVDEQYFGPGTRLTVT.

The rearrangement joins TRBV29-1 to TRBJ2-2; TCRdb lists TRBD2, though no DNA is available to test this call. Germline V gene data show CDR1 as SQVTM and CDR2 as ANQGSEA. The CDR3 runs 18 residues. The CDR3 protein is CSVPRDRLAGVGTGELFF.

This sequence joins TRBV12-3 or TRBV12-4 and TRBJ2-2; TCRdb designates TRBD1, a call that cannot be tested without DNA. This CDR3 contains 14 residues. The CDR3 region is CASRMLGRVGELFF.

The chain has TRBV7-2 and TRBJ1-2. CDR3 size: 14 residues. The germline V gene encodes CDR1 SGHTA and CDR2 FQGNSA. This CDR3 reads CASSLGHGSYGYTF.

The chain employs TRBV5-1 and TRBJ2-5; TCRdb's assignment of TRBD1 cannot be checked, as there is no DNA. Germline lookup yields CDR1 SGHRS and CDR2 YFSETQ. CDR3 length: 14 residues. The chain's CDR3 is CASSLVGTEETQYF.

This sequence joins TRBV12-3 or TRBV12-4 and TRBJ2-5; checking the TCRdb D call of TRBD2 is not possible without DNA. The CDR3 runs to 14 residues. CDR3 protein: CASSLGDWKETQYF.

The chain combines TRBV30 with TRBJ2-2. CDR1 is GTSNPN, CDR2 SVGIG, per germline (reference sequence). This CDR3 is 14 amino acids long. This CDR3 reads CAWRGIMNTGELFF.

The CDR3 protein is CASSLDRGGFDEQFF. The chain uses TRBV5-1 and TRBJ2-1; checking the TCRdb D call of TRBD2 is not possible without DNA. Germline CDR1 SGHRS, CDR2 YFSETQ. The CDR3 spans 15 residues.

The chain couples TRBV12-3 or TRBV12-4 to TRBJ2-3; TCRdb selects TRBD1, and the lack of DNA leaves this call unchecked. There are 16 residues in the CDR3. The CDR3 sequence is CASTPIDGQGGDTQYF.

The chain couples TRBV6-5 to TRBJ2-1; TCRdb calls TRBD2, which cannot be checked without DNA. Per germline, CDR1 MNHEY and CDR2 SVGAGI. The length of the CDR3 is 15 residues. The CDR3 region is CASSYAGGPVNEQFF.

V usage is TRBV15 and J usage is TRBJ1-5; no DNA is available, so the TRBD1 call from TCRdb remains unchecked. Per germline, CDR1 LNHNV and CDR2 YYDKDF (reference sequence). The CDR3 spans 15 residues. The CDR3 here is CATSRSDRVNQPQHF.

The chain recombines TRBV12-3 or TRBV12-4 with TRBJ2-5. This CDR3 is built from 15 residues. CDR3 protein: CASTPDGWDQETQYF.

The chain employs TRBV5-1 and TRBJ2-1. CDR1 and CDR2 from the germline V gene are SGHRS and YFSETQ. The CDR3 runs 15 residues. CDR3 loop: CASSLVRPKSVEQFF.

CDR3 protein: CASSLKYWAGNEQYF. The chain employs TRBV27 and TRBJ2-7; the TCRdb call, TRBD1, lacks DNA for checking. The CDR3 contains 15 residues. Germline CDR1 reads MNHEY; CDR2 reads SMNVEV (reference sequence).

V usage is TRBV7-2 and J usage is TRBJ2-3; TCRdb's assignment of TRBD1 cannot be checked, as there is no DNA. From germline, CDR1 is SGHTA and CDR2 FQGNSA. This CDR3 is 17 amino acids long. CDR3 protein: CASSKARGATSTDTQYF.

The V gene is TRBV12-3 or TRBV12-4, the J gene TRBJ2-1; absent DNA, TCRdb's TRBD2 call cannot be checked. This CDR3 has 17 residues. The CDR3 protein is CASSLELAGGRANEQFF.

The CDR3 spells CAWSRGVVAGGPDNEQFF. The chain combines TRBV30 with TRBJ2-1; without DNA, the TCRdb call of TRBD2 cannot be checked. Per the germline V gene, CDR1 is GTSNPN and CDR2 is SVGIG (reference sequence). The CDR3 totals 18 residues.

This CDR3 is CASSLPGLRGTQYF. V is TRBV7-9 and J is TRBJ2-5. CDR3 length equals 14 residues. In germline, CDR1 is SEHNR, CDR2 FQNEAQ (reference sequence). Drawing the rest from reference TRBV7-9 and TRBJ2-5, the complete variable domain is DTGVSQNPRHKITKRGQNVTFRCDPISEHNRLYWYRQTLGQGPEFLTYFQNEAQLEKSRLLSDRFSAERPKGSFSTLEIQRTEQGDSAMYLCASSLPGLRGTQYFGPGTRLLVL.

V is TRBV7-9 and J is TRBJ1-4; the TCRdb D gene call, TRBD1, has no DNA to confirm it. This CDR3 is 16 amino acids long. CDR1 is SEHNR, CDR2 FQNEAQ, per germline (reference sequence). CDR3 residues: CASSLAGAEETEKLFF.

The CDR3 spells CATSRSPDSNSPLHF. The chain combines TRBV15 with TRBJ1-6; there is no DNA to check the TCRdb D call of TRBD1. Per germline, CDR1 LNHNV and CDR2 YYDKDF (reference sequence). This CDR3 has 15 amino acids.

The gene calls are TRBV10-3 and TRBJ2-7; the D gene TCRdb calls, TRBD1, cannot be checked with no DNA. The CDR3 is 13 residues long. Germline V CDR1 and CDR2: ENHRY, SYGVKD. The CDR3 sequence is CAIGEDRAWEQYF.

The V call is TRBV7-9, the J call TRBJ2-7; TCRdb indicates TRBD2, and absent DNA this call remains unverified. The CDR3 has 15 residues. CDR1 and CDR2 (germline): SEHNR, FQNEAQ (reference sequence). CDR3 residues: CASSSLAGAPYEQYF.

This chain connects TRBV27 to TRBJ1-1. In germline, CDR1 is MNHEY, CDR2 SMNVEV (reference sequence). There are 13 residues in the CDR3. This CDR3 is CASSGVENTEAFF.

CDR3 region: CSANHRGRFSGELFF. This chain joins TRBV20-1 and TRBJ2-2; without DNA, the TCRdb call of TRBD1 cannot be checked. Germline V gene lookup returns CDR1 DFQATT and CDR2 SNEGSKA (reference sequence). The CDR3 length is 15 residues.

The chain employs TRBV9 and TRBJ2-7; there is no DNA to check the TCRdb D call of TRBD1. Germline CDR1 and CDR2: SGDLS and YYNGEE. The CDR3 length is 13 residues. The CDR3 is CASSGDSRDEQYF.